The clone carrying this TCR beta chain was found many times. The antigen is undetermined. This sample was taken from a study of T cells in Graves' hyperthyroidism and ophthalmopathy. Study-wide findings and caveats: Through a model of 13 V-J features, ophthalmopathy was separated from stable hyperthyroidism. Blood also held most thyroid clonotypes expanded beyond 0.001.

The TCR beta CDR3 regions underwent amplification using RNA transcripts as the source. The HTBI primer set was used in a first-round RT-PCR of the TCR CDR3. From the multiplex PCR reads, TCRdb called clonotypes with MiXCR, one entry per CDR3 protein. The table has roughly 400,000 distinct CDR3 sequences, over 12% seen once. Diagnosing involved the use of clinical symptoms, serum thyroxine and TRAb, thyroid ultrasound and orbital computed tomography. Out of more than 8 ml of fresh peripheral blood came the PBMCs. This receptor was taken from a man aged 50 or older with Graves' ophthalmopathy. Sequencing was done on a sample of blood.

The CDR3 DNA sequence: TGTGCCAGCAGCTTACTCACCCTAGCGGGGTATCTTCGTTCCGATGAGCAGTTCTTC. Its protein is CASSLLTLAGYLRSDEQFF. The chain links TRBV7-9 to TRBJ2-1; TRBD2 aligns across 9 bases. Per the germline V gene, CDR1 is SEHNR and CDR2 is FQNEAQ (reference sequence). The CDR3 runs to 19 residues. V was pared by 2 bases and J by 8 bases, with 19 bases of the junction left unmatched.